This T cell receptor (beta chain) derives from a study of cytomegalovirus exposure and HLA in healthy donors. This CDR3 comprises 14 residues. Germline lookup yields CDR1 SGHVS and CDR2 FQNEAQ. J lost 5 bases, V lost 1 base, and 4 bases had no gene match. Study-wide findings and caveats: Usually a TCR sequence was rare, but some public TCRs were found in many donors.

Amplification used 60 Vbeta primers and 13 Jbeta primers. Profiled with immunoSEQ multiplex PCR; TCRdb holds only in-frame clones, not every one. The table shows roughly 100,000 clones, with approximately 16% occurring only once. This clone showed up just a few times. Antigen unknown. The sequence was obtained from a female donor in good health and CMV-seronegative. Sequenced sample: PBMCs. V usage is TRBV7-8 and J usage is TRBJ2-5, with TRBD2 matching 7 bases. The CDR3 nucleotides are TGTGCCAGCAGCTTAGTCCTGGGAGGGGAGACCCAGTACTTC. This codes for CASSLVLGGETQYF.